This TCR beta chain emerged from a study of blood T cell repertoires in COVID-19. Overall study context: Both acute and convalescent COVID-19 samples were obtained from the United States, Italy and Spain. The analysed material was cDNA or gDNA that came from T cells, B-cell-depleted T cells, or PBMCs.

TCRdb's table, derived via immunoSEQ multiplex PCR, lists solely in-frame clones and lacks some. This table has roughly 310,000 clones, about 88% appearing once. The CDR3 totals 15 residues. CDR1 is LGHNA and CDR2 is YSLEER in the germline V gene. V dropped 1 base and J dropped 5 bases, with 11 bases sitting between them. Cohorts were based on clinical histories the participants reported. The material sequenced was PBMCs or T cells enriched from blood (not recorded which). This clonotype originated in a woman in her thirties or forties who had recovered from COVID-19. The rearrangement links TRBV4-3 to TRBJ1-4; D remains ambiguous. The CDR3 is CASSQARYRNEKLFF. The DNA for the CDR3 is TGCGCCAGCAGCCAAGCGAGATACCGAAATGAAAAACTGTTTTTT.